This T cell receptor (beta chain) was captured in a study of neurological immune-mediated disorders. The ends were cut back, 0 bases at V and 3 bases at J, with 12 bases in the middle. The CDR3 loop spans 15 amino acids. Germline assignment: CDR1 DFQATT and CDR2 SNEGSKA (reference sequence). This clonotype was detected ten times or more. TCRdb re-called the 5' RACE reads through MiXCR, storing one row per CDR3 protein. The sample lists under 75,000 distinct CDR3 sequences; roughly 3% were seen once. The rearrangement uses TRBV20-1 and TRBJ2-1; D is perhaps TRBD2 (6 bases). Sequencing was done on a sample of PBMCs. This sequence was found in a woman in her 50s with multiple sclerosis. CDR3 bases: TGCAGTGCTAGAGAATTTGGAGGGAACTACAATGAGCAGTTCTTC. Amino acids: CSAREFGGNYNEQFF.